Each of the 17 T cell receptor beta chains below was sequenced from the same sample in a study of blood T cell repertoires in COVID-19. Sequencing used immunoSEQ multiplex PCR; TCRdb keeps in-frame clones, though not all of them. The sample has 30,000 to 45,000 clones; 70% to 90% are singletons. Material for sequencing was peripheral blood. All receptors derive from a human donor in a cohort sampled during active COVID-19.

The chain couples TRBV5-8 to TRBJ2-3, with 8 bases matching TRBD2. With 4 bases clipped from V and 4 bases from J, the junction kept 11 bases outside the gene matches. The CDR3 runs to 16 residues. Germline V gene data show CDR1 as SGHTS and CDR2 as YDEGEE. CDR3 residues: CASSPAGGGDADTQYF. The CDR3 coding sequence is TGTGCCAGCAGCCCCGCCGGGGGGGGAGATGCAGATACGCAGTATTTT.

Here the CDR3 reads CASSGSGALNEQFF. CDR3 DNA: TGTGCCAGCAGTGGTAGCGGGGCCCTTAATGAGCAGTTCTTC. This rearrangement joins TRBV25-1 to TRBJ2-1; 8 nucleotides line up with TRBD2. V shed 4 bases and J 7 bases; nucleotides not matched to a gene: 6. The germline V gene encodes CDR1 MGHDK and CDR2 SYGVNS. The CDR3 runs to 14 residues.

The CDR3 spells CSLEVFYEQYF. CDR3 bases: TGCAGTCTTGAGGTCTTCTACGAGCAGTACTTC. This sequence joins TRBV20-1 and TRBJ2-7; D uncertain. The CDR3 has 11 amino acids. CDR1 is DFQATT, CDR2 SNEGSKA, per germline (reference sequence). V was clipped by 8 bases and J by 3 bases, with 11 bases between them.

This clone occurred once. Here the CDR3 reads CASSAPGTSAYEQYF. CDR3 sequence (DNA): TGTGCCAGCAGTGCACCCGGGACTAGTGCGTACGAGCAGTACTTC. The chain employs TRBV6-6 and TRBJ2-7, with 8 nucleotides matching TRBD2. The V gene end was trimmed by 5 bases and the J gene end by 4 bases; junction bases not matched to a gene: 10. The CDR3 consists of 15 residues. Germline loops: CDR1 MNHNY, CDR2 SVGAGI (reference sequence).

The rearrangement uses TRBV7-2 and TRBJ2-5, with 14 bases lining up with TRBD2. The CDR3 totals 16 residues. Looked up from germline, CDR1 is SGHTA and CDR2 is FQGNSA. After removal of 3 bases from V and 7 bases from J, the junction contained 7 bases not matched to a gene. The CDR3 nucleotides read TGTGCCAGCAGCTTCCAGACTAGCGGGGGGGCCGGGACCCAGTACTTC. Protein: CASSFQTSGGAGTQYF.

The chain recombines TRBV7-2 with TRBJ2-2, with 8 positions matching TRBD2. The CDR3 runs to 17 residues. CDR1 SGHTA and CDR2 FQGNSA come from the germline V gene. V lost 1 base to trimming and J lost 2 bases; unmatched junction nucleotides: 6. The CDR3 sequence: CASSLDLGGGNTGELFF. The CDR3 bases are TGTGCCAGCAGCTTAGATCTCGGGGGGGGAAACACCGGGGAGCTGTTTTTT. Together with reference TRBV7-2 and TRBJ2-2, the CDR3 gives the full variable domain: GAGVSQSPSNKVTEKGKDVELRCDPISGHTALYWYRQSLGQGLEFLIYFQGNSAPDKSGLPSDRFSAERTGGSVSTLTIQRTQQEDSAVYLCASSLDLGGGNTGELFFGEGSRLTVL.

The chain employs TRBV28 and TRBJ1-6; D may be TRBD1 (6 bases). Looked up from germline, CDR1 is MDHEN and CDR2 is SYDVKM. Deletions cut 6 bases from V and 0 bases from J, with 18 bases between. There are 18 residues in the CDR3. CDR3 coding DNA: TGTGCCAGCAGCTTACAGTGGGACACCGTCTCCTATAATTCACCCCTCCACTTT. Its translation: CASSLQWDTVSYNSPLHF.

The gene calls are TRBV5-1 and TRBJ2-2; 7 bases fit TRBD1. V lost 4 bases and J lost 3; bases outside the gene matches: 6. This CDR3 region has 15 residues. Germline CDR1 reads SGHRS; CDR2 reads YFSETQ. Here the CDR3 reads CASSTNRGDTGELFF. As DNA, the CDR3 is TGCGCCAGCAGCACCAACAGGGGAGACACCGGGGAGCTGTTTTTT.

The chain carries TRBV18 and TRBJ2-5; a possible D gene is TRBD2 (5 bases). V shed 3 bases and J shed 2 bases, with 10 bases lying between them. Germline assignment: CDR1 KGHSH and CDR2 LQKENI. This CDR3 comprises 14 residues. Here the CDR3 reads CASSPNTGQETQYF. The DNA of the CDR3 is TGTGCCAGCTCACCTAACACGGGGCAAGAGACCCAGTACTTC.

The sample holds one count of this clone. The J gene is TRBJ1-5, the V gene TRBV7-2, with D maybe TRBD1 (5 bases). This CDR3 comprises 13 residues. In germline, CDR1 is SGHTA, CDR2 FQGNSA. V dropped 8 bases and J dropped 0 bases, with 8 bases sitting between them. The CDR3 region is CASGADSNQPQHF. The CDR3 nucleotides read TGTGCCAGCGGGGCAGATAGCAATCAGCCCCAGCATTTT.

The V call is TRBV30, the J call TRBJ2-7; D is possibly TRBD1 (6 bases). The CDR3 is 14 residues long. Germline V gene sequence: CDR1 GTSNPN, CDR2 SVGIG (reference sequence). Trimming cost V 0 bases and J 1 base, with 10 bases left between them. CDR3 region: CAWSVGGVSYEQYF. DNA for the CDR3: TGTGCCTGGAGTGTTGGGGGCGTTTCCTACGAGCAGTACTTC.

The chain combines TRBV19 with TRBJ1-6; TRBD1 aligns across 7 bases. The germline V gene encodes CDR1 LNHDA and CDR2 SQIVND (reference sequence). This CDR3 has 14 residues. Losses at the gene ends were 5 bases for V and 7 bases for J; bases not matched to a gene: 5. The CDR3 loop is CASSPRDSNSPLHF. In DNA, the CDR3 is TGTGCCAGTAGTCCACGGGACAGCAATTCACCCCTCCACTTT.

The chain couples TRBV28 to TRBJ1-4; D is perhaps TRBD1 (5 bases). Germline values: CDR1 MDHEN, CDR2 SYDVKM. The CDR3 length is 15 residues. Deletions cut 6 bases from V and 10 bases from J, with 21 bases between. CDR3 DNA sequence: TGTGCCAGCAGCTCCCTCGGCGGGGCGACGGGAAAACTGTTTTTT. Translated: CASSSLGGATGKLFF. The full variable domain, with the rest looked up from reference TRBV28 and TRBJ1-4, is DVKVTQSSRYLVKRTGEKVFLECVQDMDHENMFWYRQDPGLGLRLIYFSYDVKMKEKGDIPEGYSVSREKKERFSLILESASTNQTSMYLCASSSLGGATGKLFFGSGTQLSVL.

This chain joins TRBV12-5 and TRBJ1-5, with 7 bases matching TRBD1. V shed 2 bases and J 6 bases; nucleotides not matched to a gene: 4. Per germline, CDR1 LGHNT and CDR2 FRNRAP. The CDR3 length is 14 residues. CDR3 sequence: CASGLTQGSQPQHF. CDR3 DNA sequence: TGTGCTAGTGGTTTGACACAGGGGAGTCAGCCCCAGCATTTT. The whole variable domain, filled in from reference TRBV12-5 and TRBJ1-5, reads DARVTQTPRHKVTEMGQEVTMRCQPILGHNTVFWYRQTMMQGLELLAYFRNRAPLDDSGMPKDRFSAEMPDATLATLKIQPSEPRDSAVYFCASGLTQGSQPQHFGDGTRLSIL.

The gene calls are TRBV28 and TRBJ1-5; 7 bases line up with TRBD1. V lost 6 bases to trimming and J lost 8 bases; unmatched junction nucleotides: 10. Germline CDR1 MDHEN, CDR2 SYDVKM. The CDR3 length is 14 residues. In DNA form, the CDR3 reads TGTGCCAGCAGGGACCGGGACAGCTTTAAGCCCCAGCATTTT. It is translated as CASRDRDSFKPQHF.

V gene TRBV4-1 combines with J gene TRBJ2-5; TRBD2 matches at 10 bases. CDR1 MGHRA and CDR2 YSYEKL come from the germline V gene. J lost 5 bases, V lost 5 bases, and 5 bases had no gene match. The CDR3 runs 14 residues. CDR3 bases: TGCGCCAGCAGCGAACTAGCGGGGCGGGAGACCCAGTACTTC. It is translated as CASSELAGRETQYF.

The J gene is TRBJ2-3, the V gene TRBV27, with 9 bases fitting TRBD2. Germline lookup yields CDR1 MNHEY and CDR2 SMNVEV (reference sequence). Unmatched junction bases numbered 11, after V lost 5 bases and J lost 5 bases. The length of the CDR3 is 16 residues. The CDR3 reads CASSPPRGRAVDTQYF. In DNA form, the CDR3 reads TGTGCCAGCAGTCCACCGCGCGGGAGGGCAGTAGATACGCAGTATTTT.